The 15 T cell receptor beta chains in this list originate from one sample, sequenced in a study of T cell therapy after organ transplantation. Time point specified: 4-8 weeks after completion of therapy. The data were produced by immunoSEQ multiplex PCR, yet TCRdb's version contains in-frame clones alone and is incomplete. The data show under 4,000 clones, 70% to 90% seen once. Their cognate antigens are unknown. The source material was CD8+ T cells from blood, sampled after autologous CMV-specific T cell therapy. Receptor source: a human patient who had received a solid organ transplant and had CMV disease. Certain T cells may be donor cells from the graft.

V is TRBV27 and J is TRBJ2-1; D possibly matches TRBD1 or TRBD2 (5 bases each). Germline loops: CDR1 MNHEY, CDR2 SMNVEV (reference sequence). V lost 6 bases and J 2 bases, leaving 14 bases between the germline ends. The CDR3 sequence is 15 residues long. The CDR3 DNA sequence: TGTGCCAGCAGCTTCCGGGACGGAGCCTACAATGAGCAGTTCTTC. It encodes CASSFRDGAYNEQFF.

V gene TRBV27 combines with J gene TRBJ2-7; 7 nucleotides line up with TRBD1. Looked up from germline, CDR1 is MNHEY and CDR2 is SMNVEV (reference sequence). J was trimmed by 2 bases and V by 5 bases; bases with no gene match: 9. CDR3 length: 15 amino acids. The CDR3 here is CASSPEGGAPYEQYF. As DNA, the CDR3 is TGTGCCAGCAGTCCCGAAGGGGGCGCACCCTACGAGCAGTACTTC.

V usage is TRBV4-1 and J usage is TRBJ2-7, with D possibly TRBD2 on 5 matching bases. The V gene's germline CDR1 is MGHRA and CDR2 YSYEKL. Trimming took off 4 bases at V and 7 bases at J, with 17 bases between the two ends. This CDR3 has 14 residues. This CDR3 reads CASSRSEGATEQYF. The DNA of the CDR3 is TGCGCCAGCAGCCGTAGTGAGGGAGCTACAGAGCAGTACTTC.

The chain uses TRBV5-1 and TRBJ2-7; 13 nucleotides agree with TRBD2. The CDR3 is 16 amino acids. V lost 0 bases and J lost 2; bases outside the gene matches: 2. CDR1 is SGHRS, CDR2 YFSETQ, per germline. The CDR3 sequence: CASSLGLAGGAYEQYF. For the CDR3, the DNA is TGCGCCAGCAGCTTGGGACTAGCGGGAGGTGCCTACGAGCAGTACTTC.

V gene TRBV30 combines with J gene TRBJ2-2; TRBD2 matches at 9 bases. CDR1 is GTSNPN and CDR2 is SVGIG in the germline V gene (reference sequence). Trimming cost V 0 bases and J 6 bases; bases outside gene matches: 14. The CDR3 has 18 residues. The CDR3 region has the DNA TGTGCCTGGAGTGTACTGAGTGGGCGGGAGGGCCGGTCCGGGGAGCTGTTTTTT. Encoded protein: CAWSVLSGREGRSGELFF. Combining the CDR3 with reference TRBV30 and TRBJ2-2 gives the whole variable domain SQTIHQWPATLVQPVGSPLSLECTVEGTSNPNLYWYRQAAGRGLQLLFYSVGIGQISSEVPQNLSASRPQDRQFILSSKKLLLSDSGFYLCAWSVLSGREGRSGELFFGEGSRLTVL.

J is TRBJ2-6 and V is TRBV19, with D hard to call. This CDR3 has 15 amino acids. Trimming pared 3 bases from V and 2 bases from J, leaving 8 bases between. Per the germline V gene, CDR1 is LNHDA and CDR2 is SQIVND (reference sequence). Here the CDR3 DNA reads TGTGCCAGTAGTATCGTAGCTACTGGGGCCAACGTCCTGACTTTC. As protein: CASSIVATGANVLTF.

The chain employs TRBV30 and TRBJ1-4; D ambiguous. Trimming removed 1 base at V and 7 bases at J, with 10 bases between. Germline CDR1 is GTSNPN and CDR2 is SVGIG (reference sequence). This CDR3 region has 13 residues. The CDR3 nucleotides are TGTGCCTGGAGTGAAGGGAACCGTGAAAAACTGTTTTTT. Amino acid sequence: CAWSEGNREKLFF.

V usage is TRBV7-6 and J usage is TRBJ2-7; TRBD2 matches 12 bases. The CDR3 runs to 17 residues. Germline V gives CDR1 SGHVS, CDR2 FNYEAQ. V lost 5 bases, J lost 0 bases, and 8 bases stayed unmatched. The CDR3 here is CASSRGLAGQSSYEQYF. DNA for the CDR3: TGTGCCAGCAGCCGAGGACTAGCGGGACAAAGCTCCTACGAGCAGTACTTC.

The chain carries TRBV28 and TRBJ2-7; D remains unclear. Per the germline V gene, CDR1 is MDHEN and CDR2 is SYDVKM. V shed 2 bases and J shed 6 bases, with 14 bases lying between them. The CDR3 consists of 14 residues. CDR3 coding DNA: TGTGCCAGCAGTTTACCCGCGGCTAGTCGCGAGCAGTACTTC. Encoded protein: CASSLPAASREQYF.

This clone was detected only once. This chain connects TRBV5-6 to TRBJ1-2, with 8 bases identical to TRBD1. Trimming cost V 2 bases and J 6 bases; bases outside gene matches: 9. Per the germline V gene, CDR1 is SGHDT and CDR2 is YYEEEE. The CDR3 has 15 residues. The CDR3 region has the DNA TGTGCCAGCAGCTTAGGACAGGGCTTATATGATGGCTACACCTTC. This sequence encodes CASSLGQGLYDGYTF. Supplemented by reference TRBV5-6 and TRBJ1-2, the full variable domain reads DAGVTQSPTHLIKTRGQQVTLRCSPKSGHDTVSWYQQALGQGPQFIFQYYEEEERQRGNFPDRFSGHQFPNYSSELNVNALLLGDSALYLCASSLGQGLYDGYTFGSGTRLTVV.

V and J are TRBV4-1 and TRBJ2-1; 7 nucleotides line up with TRBD1. Germline V gene sequence: CDR1 MGHRA, CDR2 YSYEKL. With V trimmed by 1 base and J by 6 bases, 6 bases remained unmatched. The CDR3 is 15 residues long. The CDR3 is CASSQGPGQLNEQFF. The CDR3 coding sequence is TGCGCCAGCAGCCAAGGGCCGGGACAGCTCAATGAGCAGTTCTTC.

This clone has a handful of counts. The rearrangement joins TRBV9 to TRBJ2-3; TRBD1 matches 8 bases. The germline CDR1 and CDR2 sequences are SGDLS and YYNGEE. The V segment lost 4 bases and the J segment 5 bases; nucleotides outside the gene matches: 6. This CDR3 has 14 amino acids. For the CDR3, the DNA is TGTGCCAGCAGCTCGGACAGGGAGAAAGATACGCAGTATTTT. It yields the protein CASSSDREKDTQYF.

CDR3 nucleotide sequence: TGCGCCAGCAGCCAACGAACAGGGAGGGAGCAGTACTTC. As protein: CASSQRTGREQYF. The V call is TRBV23-1, the J call TRBJ2-7; D could derive from TRBD1 or TRBD2 (6 bases each). TRBV23-1 is assigned to the ORF class and has an uncertain function. Trimming removed 6 bases from V and 7 bases from J, with 16 bases in between. This CDR3 is 13 amino acids long.

The V and J genes are TRBV6-4 and TRBJ1-5; D not certain. The CDR3 has 12 amino acids. The germline V gene has CDR1 MRHNA and CDR2 SNTAGT. V gave up 6 bases and J gave up 5 bases, with 8 bases separating them. CDR3 protein: CASSPRYQPQHF. The CDR3 DNA reads as TGTGCCAGCAGCCCCAGGTATCAGCCCCAGCATTTT.

J is TRBJ1-1 and V is TRBV9, with no clear D. Germline-derived CDR1 and CDR2 are SGDLS and YYNGEE. With 0 bases removed from V and 5 bases from J, the gap between germline ends came to 11 bases. The CDR3 is 14 residues long. The CDR3 sequence: CASSVGGSGTEAFF. DNA of the CDR3: TGTGCCAGCAGCGTAGGTGGAAGTGGGACTGAAGCTTTCTTT.